The clone carrying this TCR beta chain was detected once. Its matching antigen is unknown. V was shortened by 0 bases and J by 7 bases, with 9 bases between the two germline ends. This CDR3 spans 14 amino acids. CDR1 SGHDN and CDR2 FVKESK come from the germline V gene. This entry is derived from a study of neoadjuvant nivolumab and ipilimumab in lung cancer. Overall study findings and caveats: Pretherapy blood TCR richness correlated positively with resected tumor richness. From pretherapy to surgery, tumor richness and clonality rose with dual therapy.

TCRdb keeps only in-frame clones here, not all; method: immunoSEQ multiplex PCR. The data show around 20,000 clones, 75% to 85% seen once. The chain employs TRBV14 and TRBJ2-2; D remains unclear. The TCR originated in an adult with non-small cell lung cancer. The source was tumor tissue, collected after neoadjuvant nivolumab, alone or with ipilimumab, at or shortly before surgery. The CDR3 sequence: CASSQDRAVGELFF. CDR3 coding DNA: TGTGCCAGCAGCCAAGATAGGGCGGTCGGGGAGCTGTTTTTT.